This T cell receptor (beta chain) was captured by sequencing in a study of cytomegalovirus exposure and HLA in healthy donors. Study at large: Clustering assigned 70% to 90% of the roughly 430 genotyped donors to the Caucasian-associated ancestry cluster. Study-wide results and caveats: Data from an earlier analysis indicated that most TCR beta V segments were productive either about 87% or about 30% of the time. There were reportedly fewer N-insertions in an Asian-associated ancestry cluster than the roughly 680-donor mean, in a later analysis.

Per the germline V gene, CDR1 is SGHRS and CDR2 is YFSETQ. This CDR3 contains 11 residues. V was shortened by 2 bases and J by 7 bases, with 6 bases between the two germline ends. Comments on this clone: Its antigen is not identified.

In the PCR, 60 Vbeta and 13 Jbeta primers were used. Original processing methods: Later, tens of millions of unique TCR beta chains were counted in an analysis, and some 11 million of them were shared. The data were produced by immunoSEQ multiplex PCR, yet TCRdb's version contains in-frame clones alone and is incomplete. From that table come the V and J calls and clone size; the DNA was used to work out D and trimming. Here the sample spans 150,000 to 200,000 clones, about three quarters being singletons. Sequencing was carried out using PBMCs. This sequence was found in a man under 40 in good health and CMV-seropositive. The gene calls are TRBV5-1 and TRBJ1-2; possibly TRBD1 for D (5 bases). CDR3 region: CASSFRGGYTF. The CDR3 DNA reads as TGCGCCAGCAGCTTTAGGGGTGGCTACACCTTC. Complete variable domain (other parts from reference TRBV5-1 and TRBJ1-2): KAGVTQTPRYLIKTRGQQVTLSCSPISGHRSVSWYQQTPGQGLQFLFEYFSETQRNKGNFPGRFSGRQFSNSRSEMNVSTLELGDSALYLCASSFRGGYTFGSGTRLTVV.